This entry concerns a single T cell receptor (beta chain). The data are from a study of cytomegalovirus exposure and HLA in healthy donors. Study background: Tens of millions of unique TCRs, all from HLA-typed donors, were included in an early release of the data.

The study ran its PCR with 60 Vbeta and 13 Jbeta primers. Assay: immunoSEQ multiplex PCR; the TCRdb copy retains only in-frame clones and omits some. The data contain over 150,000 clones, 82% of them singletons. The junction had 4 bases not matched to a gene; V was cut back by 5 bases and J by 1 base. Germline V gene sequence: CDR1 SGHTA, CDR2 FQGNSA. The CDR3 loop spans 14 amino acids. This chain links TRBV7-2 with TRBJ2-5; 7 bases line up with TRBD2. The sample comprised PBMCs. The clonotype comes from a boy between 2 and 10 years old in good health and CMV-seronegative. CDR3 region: CASSPGTIQETQYF. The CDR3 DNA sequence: TGTGCCAGCAGCCCGGGGACTATCCAAGAGACCCAGTACTTC.